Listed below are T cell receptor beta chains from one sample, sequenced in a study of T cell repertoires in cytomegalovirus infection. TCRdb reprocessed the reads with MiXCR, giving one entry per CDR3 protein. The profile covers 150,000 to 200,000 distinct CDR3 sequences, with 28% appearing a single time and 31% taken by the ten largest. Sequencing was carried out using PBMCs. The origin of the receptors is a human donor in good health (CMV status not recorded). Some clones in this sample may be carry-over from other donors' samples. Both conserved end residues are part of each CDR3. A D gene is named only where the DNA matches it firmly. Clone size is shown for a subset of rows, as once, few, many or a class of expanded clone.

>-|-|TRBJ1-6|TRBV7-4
CASSPRLAGEASPLHF
TGTGCCAGCAGCCCCCGTCTAGCGGGTGAGGCTTCACCCCTCCACTTT
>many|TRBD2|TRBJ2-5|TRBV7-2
CASSSERGVFQETQYF
TGTGCCAGCAGCTCCGAGCGGGGGGTCTTCCAAGAGACCCAGTACTTC
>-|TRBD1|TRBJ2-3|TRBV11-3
CASSLELGQSTDTQYF
TGTGCCAGCAGCTTAGAATTGGGACAGAGCACAGATACGCAGTATTTT
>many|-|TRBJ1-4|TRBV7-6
CASSLEGFATNEKLFF
TGTGCCAGCAGCTTAGAGGGGTTTGCAACTAATGAAAAACTGTTTTTT
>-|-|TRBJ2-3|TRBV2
CASSSKSAQYF
TGTGCCAGCAGCTCCAAGTCAGCGCAGTATTTT
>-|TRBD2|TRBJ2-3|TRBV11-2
CASSLGGLAGMADTQYF
TGTGCCAGCAGCTTAGGGGGCCTAGCGGGGATGGCAGATACGCAGTATTTT
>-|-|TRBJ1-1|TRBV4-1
CASSQEDSYEAFF
TGTGCCAGCAGCCAAGAGGATTCGTATGAAGCTTTCTTT
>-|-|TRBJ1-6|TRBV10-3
CAISERSTGSGSYNSPLHF
TGTGCCATCAGTGAACGGAGTACCGGATCCGGCTCCTATAATTCACCCCTCCACTTT
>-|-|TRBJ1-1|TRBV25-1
CASSPRGGVAEAFF
TGTGCCAGCAGTCCCCGAGGGGGGGTCGCTGAAGCTTTCTTT
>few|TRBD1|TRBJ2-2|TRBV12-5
CASGFAWDSTGELFF
TGTGCTAGTGGTTTCGCCTGGGACAGTACCGGGGAGCTGTTTTTT
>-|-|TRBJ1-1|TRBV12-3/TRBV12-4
CASSRGLEGNTEAFF
TGTGCCAGCAGTCGGGGTCTCGAGGGGAACACTGAAGCTTTCTTT
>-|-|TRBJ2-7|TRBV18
CASSLKGDEQYF
TGTGCCAGCTCCCTTAAGGGTGACGAGCAGTACTTC
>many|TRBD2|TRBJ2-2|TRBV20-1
CSARDLRGGDTGELFF
TGCAGTGCTAGAGATCTCCGCGGGGGGGACACCGGGGAGCTGTTTTTT
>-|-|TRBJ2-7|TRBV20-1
CSARQGGLREQYF
TGCAGTGCTAGACAGGGGGGTCTGAGGGAGCAGTACTTC
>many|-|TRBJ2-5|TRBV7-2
CASSSPQETQYF
TGTGCCAGCAGCTCCCCCCAAGAGACCCAGTACTTC
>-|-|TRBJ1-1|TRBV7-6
CASSLPTGNTEAFF
TGTGCCAGCAGCCTCCCGACAGGAAACACTGAAGCTTTCTTT
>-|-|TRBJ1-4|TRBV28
CASSVQEEKLFF
TGTGCCAGCAGCGTTCAGGAGGAAAAACTGTTTTTT
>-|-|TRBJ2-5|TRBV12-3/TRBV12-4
CASSWASSDQETQYF
TGTGCCAGCAGTTGGGCCTCCTCGGATCAAGAGACCCAGTACTTC
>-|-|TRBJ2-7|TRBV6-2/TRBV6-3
CASSYGSPYEQYF
TGTGCCAGCAGTTACGGGTCGCCCTACGAGCAGTACTTC
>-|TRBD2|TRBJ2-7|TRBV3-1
CASSHLAGNPSYEQYF
TGTGCCAGCAGCCACCTAGCGGGGAACCCATCCTACGAGCAGTACTTC
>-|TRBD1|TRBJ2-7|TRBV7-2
CASSLRTGGSYEQYF
TGTGCCAGCAGCTTACGGACAGGGGGCTCCTACGAGCAGTACTTC
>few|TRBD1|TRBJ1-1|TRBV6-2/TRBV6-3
CASKEGATEAFF
TGTGCCAGCAAGGAGGGGGCTACTGAAGCTTTCTTT
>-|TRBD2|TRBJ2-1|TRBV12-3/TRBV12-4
CASSLAAGGAPPNEQFF
TGTGCCAGCAGTTTAGCCGCCGGGGGGGCGCCCCCCAATGAGCAGTTCTTC
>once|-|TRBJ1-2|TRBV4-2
CASSQGGGMGYGYTF
TGTGCCAGCAGCCAAGGTGGCGGAATGGGCTATGGCTACACCTTC
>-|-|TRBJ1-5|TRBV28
CASSQGGNLPQHF
TGTGCCAGCAGCCAAGGAGGCAATCTGCCCCAGCATTTT
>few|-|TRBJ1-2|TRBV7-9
CASSSGPDGWFGYTF
TGTGCCAGCAGCTCCGGCCCGGACGGTTGGTTTGGCTACACCTTC
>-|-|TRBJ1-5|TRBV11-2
CVSSLGGRNSNQPQHF
TGTGTCAGCAGCCTGGGGGGGAGGAATAGCAATCAGCCCCAGCATTTT
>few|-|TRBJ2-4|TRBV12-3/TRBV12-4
CASSSWTDKNIQYF
TGTGCCAGCAGTTCATGGACAGACAAAAACATTCAGTACTTC
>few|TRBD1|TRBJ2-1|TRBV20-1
CSAGDRGYNEQFF
TGCAGTGCTGGCGACAGGGGGTACAATGAGCAGTTCTTC
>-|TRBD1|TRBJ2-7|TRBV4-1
CASSQLGQGGEQYF
TGCGCCAGCAGCCAATTGGGACAGGGCGGCGAGCAGTACTTC
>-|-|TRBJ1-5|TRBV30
CAWSVDGRSNQPQHF
TGTGCCTGGAGTGTTGATGGACGGAGCAATCAGCCCCAGCATTTT
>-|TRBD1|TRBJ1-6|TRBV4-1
CASSRDGTGNNSPLHF
TGCGCCAGCAGCCGGGACGGGACAGGGAACAATTCACCCCTCCACTTT
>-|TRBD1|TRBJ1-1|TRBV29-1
CSVLGQGGTEAFF
TGCAGCGTTCTCGGACAGGGGGGGACTGAAGCTTTCTTT
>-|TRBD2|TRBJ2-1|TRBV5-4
CASSPGLARNEQFF
TGTGCCAGCAGTCCGGGACTAGCAAGGAATGAGCAGTTCTTC
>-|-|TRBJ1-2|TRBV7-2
CASSLERQGYTF
TGTGCCAGCAGCTTAGAAAGGCAAGGCTACACCTTC
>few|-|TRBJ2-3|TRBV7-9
CASSLALPGTQYF
TGTGCCAGCAGCTTAGCTCTCCCGGGCACGCAGTATTTT
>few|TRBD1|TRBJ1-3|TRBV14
CASRAQGSFSGNTIYF
TGTGCCAGCAGGGCACAGGGGTCCTTCTCTGGAAACACCATATATTTT
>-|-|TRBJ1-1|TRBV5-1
CASSWGVSPLNTEAFF
TGCGCCAGCAGCTGGGGCGTTAGCCCTTTGAACACTGAAGCTTTCTTT
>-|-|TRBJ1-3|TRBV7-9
CASTPGWETGNTIYF
TGTGCCAGCACCCCCGGCTGGGAGACTGGAAACACCATATATTTT
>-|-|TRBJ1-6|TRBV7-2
CASSLTLRGSPLHF
TGTGCCAGCAGCTTAACTTTAAGGGGTTCACCCCTCCACTTT
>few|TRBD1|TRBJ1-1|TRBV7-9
CASSPPRGLTEAFF
TGTGCCAGCAGCCCCCCCAGGGGGCTCACTGAAGCTTTCTTT
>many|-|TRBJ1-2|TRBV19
CASSNVAGDLYGYTF
TGTGCCAGTAGTAACGTAGCAGGGGATCTTTATGGCTACACCTTC
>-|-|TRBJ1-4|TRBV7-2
CASSIISSNEKLFF
TGTGCCAGCAGTATAATAAGCTCAAATGAAAAACTGTTTTTT
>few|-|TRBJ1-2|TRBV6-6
CASDEAGISGYTF
TGTGCCAGCGATGAGGCAGGGATTAGTGGCTACACCTTC
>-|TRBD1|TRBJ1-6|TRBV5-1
CASGAGTGGSDNSPLHF
TGCGCCAGCGGTGCGGGGACAGGAGGTTCGGACAATTCACCCCTCCACTTT
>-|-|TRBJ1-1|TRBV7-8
CASSPNSGGGSTEAFF
TGTGCCAGCAGCCCGAATTCCGGGGGAGGAAGCACTGAAGCTTTCTTT
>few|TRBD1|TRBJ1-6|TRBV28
CASSGGQGYSPLHF
TGTGCCAGCAGTGGTGGACAGGGGTATTCACCCCTCCACTTT
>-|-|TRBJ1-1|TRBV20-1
CSARVSGGPNTEAFF
TGCAGTGCTAGAGTATCCGGGGGACCGAACACTGAAGCTTTCTTT
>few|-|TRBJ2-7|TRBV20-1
CSAGGIGDYEQYF
TGCAGTGCGGGGGGTATTGGTGACTACGAGCAGTACTTC
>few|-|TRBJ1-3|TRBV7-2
CASSLAGVHAGNTIYF
TGTGCCAGCAGCTTAGCCGGGGTGCACGCTGGAAACACCATATATTTT
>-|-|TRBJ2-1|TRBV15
CATSTRRNNEQFF
TGTGCCACCAGCACCCGACGGAACAATGAGCAGTTCTTC
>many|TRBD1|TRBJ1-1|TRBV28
CASSSPQDRGLNTEAFF
TGTGCCAGCAGTTCTCCCCAAGACAGGGGGCTAAACACTGAAGCTTTCTTT
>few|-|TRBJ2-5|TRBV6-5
CASSSPGTEAQYF
TGTGCCAGCAGTTCCCCCGGGACCGAGGCCCAGTACTTC
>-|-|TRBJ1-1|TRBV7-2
CASSLDGVSEAFF
TGTGCCAGCAGCTTAGACGGGGTTTCTGAAGCTTTCTTT
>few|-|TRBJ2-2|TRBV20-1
CSARDHLQGDTGELFF
TGCAGTGCTAGAGATCATCTACAGGGCGACACCGGGGAGCTGTTTTTT
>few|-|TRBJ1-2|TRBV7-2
CASSLVGNYGYTF
TGTGCCAGCAGCTTAGTGGGGAATTATGGCTACACCTTC
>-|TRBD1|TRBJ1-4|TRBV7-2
CASSLNGQGRGEKLFF
TGTGCCAGCAGCTTAAATGGACAGGGGAGAGGCGAAAAACTGTTTTTT
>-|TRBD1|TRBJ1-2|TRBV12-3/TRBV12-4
CASSPSHETGTYYGYTF
TGTGCCAGCAGTCCTAGCCACGAGACAGGGACCTACTATGGCTACACCTTC
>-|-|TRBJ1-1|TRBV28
CASSSTPQGNTEAFF
TGTGCCAGCAGTTCTACCCCTCAGGGGAACACTGAAGCTTTCTTT